This TCR beta chain was sequenced in a study of blood T cell repertoires in COVID-19. At the level of the study: From the United States, Italy and Spain came samples of acute and convalescent COVID-19. PBMCs, B-cell-depleted T cells, or T cells were the source of the cDNA or gDNA that made up the material.

As processed by the authors: Researchers report that nucleated cell counts were estimated from reference gene primer amplification. Measured with immunoSEQ multiplex PCR; TCRdb has only the in-frame clones, and not every one. V, J and clone size are taken as reported in that table, and D and trimming were inferred from the DNA itself. The repertoire holds about 270,000 clones, around 86% seen once, with about 1.6% in the top ten. The CDR3 is made up of 17 amino acids. V trimming: 2 bases; J trimming: 4 bases; junction bases outside the gene matches: 12. Germline assignment: CDR1 SGHRS and CDR2 YFSETQ.

This sequence originates from a woman in her sixties who had recovered from COVID-19. The J gene is TRBJ1-5, the V gene TRBV5-1, with TRBD1 matching 7 bases. What was sequenced was peripheral blood. The CDR3 nucleotides are TGCGCCAGCAGCTTTTACGCCGGGGACAGTCAAAATCAGCCCCAGCATTTT. Protein: CASSFYAGDSQNQPQHF.